One and the same sample provided the 30 T cell receptor beta chains below, sequenced in a study of molecular identifiers for immune sequencing clone quantification. TCRdb recomputed calls from the PCR reads with MiXCR, one row per CDR3 protein. The sample includes roughly 97,000 distinct CDR3 sequences, about 24% seen only once; the top ten take under 1%. Specimen: naive CD8+ T cells from blood, with Jurkat cell RNA spiked in. Subset of the sample: FACS-sorted CD8+CD4-CCR7+CD45RA+ naive T cells. These receptors all come from a human donor in good health. Some libraries in this study had Jurkat cell RNA spiked in.

This clonotype came up many times. The chain combines TRBV5-6 with TRBJ2-3, with 7 bases lining up with TRBD1. The V segment lost 3 bases and the J segment 1 base; nucleotides outside the gene matches: 8. This CDR3 is built from 16 residues. The germline V gene has CDR1 SGHDT and CDR2 YYEEEE. CDR3 sequence reads: CASSWGTDSGTDTQYF. CDR3 bases: TGTGCCAGCAGCTGGGGGACAGATTCGGGCACAGATACGCAGTATTTT.

This clonotype was detected ten times or more. This chain uses TRBV12-3 or TRBV12-4 with TRBJ2-7; D not certain. The V end was cut by 4 bases, the J end by 5 bases, with 18 bases between. This CDR3 comprises 15 residues. The chain's CDR3 is CASSWYGPQVDEQYF. In nucleotides, the CDR3 is TGTGCCAGCAGTTGGTACGGGCCTCAGGTAGACGAGCAGTACTTC.

This clonotype was seen at least ten times. The chain recombines TRBV25-1 with TRBJ2-4, with unresolved D. Trimming left V 4 bases short and J 8 bases short, with 3 bases between. The germline V gene has CDR1 MGHDK and CDR2 SYGVNS. There are 10 residues in the CDR3. The CDR3 loop reads CASSVDIQYF. The CDR3 DNA is TGTGCCAGCAGTGTAGACATTCAGTACTTC.

This chain links TRBV19 with TRBJ2-7; D is perhaps TRBD2 (6 bases). Germline CDR1 LNHDA, CDR2 SQIVND (reference sequence). The CDR3 sequence is 12 residues long. The ends were cut back, 5 bases at V and 5 bases at J, with 10 bases in the middle. The CDR3 loop is CASSRGNHEQYF. CDR3 DNA: TGTGCCAGTAGTCGGGGGAACCACGAGCAGTACTTC. Full variable domain (missing parts from reference TRBV19 and TRBJ2-7): DGGITQSPKYLFRKEGQNVTLSCEQNLNHDAMYWYRQDPGQGLRLIYYSQIVNDFQKGDIAEGYSVSREKKESFPLTVTSAQKNPTAFYLCASSRGNHEQYFGPGTRLTVT.

This clonotype was recorded at least ten times. This chain links TRBV19 with TRBJ2-7; 8 positions agree with TRBD2. The CDR3 has 14 residues. Unmatched junction bases numbered 10, after V lost 7 bases and J lost 5 bases. CDR1 LNHDA and CDR2 SQIVND come from the germline V gene (reference sequence). The CDR3 loop is CASTPSGSINEQYF. The CDR3 nucleotides are TGTGCCAGTACCCCCAGCGGGAGTATCAACGAGCAGTACTTC.

Concerning this clonotype itself: A clone one base away is much larger, so this may be a read error. This chain uses TRBV3-1 with TRBJ2-7; D ambiguous. CDR1 LGHDT and CDR2 YNNKEL come from the germline V gene (reference sequence). V dropped 0 bases and J dropped 3 bases, with 9 bases sitting between them. The CDR3 is 14 residues long. The CDR3 region has the DNA TGTGCCAGCAGCCAAGATTGGGTCGGCTACGAGCAGTACTTC. Translated, it gives CASSQDWVGYEQYF.

Concerning this clonotype: A much larger clone sits a single nucleotide away, making a read error possible. The chain employs TRBV30 and TRBJ1-1; 7 bases fit TRBD1. Germline CDR1 and CDR2: GTSNPN and SVGIG (reference sequence). The CDR3 length is 14 residues. V lost 3 bases and J lost 7; bases outside the gene matches: 11. The CDR3 here is CAWRILDRVDEAFF. CDR3 bases: TGTGCCTGGAGGATTCTCGACAGGGTGGATGAAGCTTTCTTT.

This clonotype was picked up many times. The chain links TRBV19 to TRBJ2-4, with no clear D. This CDR3 comprises 13 residues. The V end was cut by 6 bases, the J end by 5 bases, with 11 bases between. Germline CDR1 is LNHDA and CDR2 is SQIVND (reference sequence). The CDR3 sequence: CASSGYSENIQYF. DNA of the CDR3: TGTGCCAGTAGCGGCTATAGTGAAAACATTCAGTACTTC.

The rearrangement joins TRBV27 to TRBJ2-3, with a weak D call TRBD2 (6 bases). The CDR3 covers 13 residues. Trimming shortened V by 2 bases and J by 7 bases, and 10 bases separated the two germline ends. Germline V gene data show CDR1 as MNHEY and CDR2 as SMNVEV (reference sequence). CDR3 sequence: CASSLGGEHTQYF. CDR3 nucleotides: TGTGCCAGCAGTTTAGGCGGGGAACATACGCAGTATTTT.

Notes on this clonotype: A much larger clone sits a single nucleotide away, making a read error possible. J is TRBJ1-1 and V is TRBV24-1, with D perhaps matching TRBD1 (5 bases). CDR1 is KGHDR, CDR2 SFDVKD, per germline. Between the trimmed V and J ends, which lost 7 bases and 1 base, there was a span of 9 bases. The CDR3 has 13 residues. The CDR3 DNA sequence: TGTGCCACCAGGGACGGACAGAACACTGAAGCTTTCTTT. Its translation: CATRDGQNTEAFF.

About this clonotype itself: Being one base from a much bigger clone, this may be a read error. The genes are TRBV20-1 and TRBJ2-2; D may match TRBD1 or TRBD2 (5 bases each). CDR1 and CDR2 from the germline V gene are DFQATT and SNEGSKA (reference sequence). The CDR3 consists of 13 residues. Deletions cut 0 bases from V and 7 bases from J, with 9 bases between. The CDR3 sequence: CSARDGDHGELFF. Here the CDR3 DNA reads TGCAGTGCTAGAGATGGGGACCACGGGGAGCTGTTTTTT.

This clonotype was recorded at least ten times. This chain links TRBV6-2 or TRBV6-3 with TRBJ2-1; 14 nucleotides agree with TRBD2. Trimming cost V 5 bases and J 1 base; bases outside gene matches: 7. The germline gives CDR1 MNHEY, CDR2 SVGEGT. The CDR3 extends over 18 amino acids. The CDR3 DNA is TGTGCCAGCAGTCCGGGACTAGCGGGAGTCGGGTCCTACAATGAGCAGTTCTTC. This translates into CASSPGLAGVGSYNEQFF.

This clonotype was detected many times. The chain has TRBV11-2 and TRBJ2-7; D possibly matches TRBD1 or TRBD2 (5 bases each). Per the germline V gene, CDR1 is SGHAT and CDR2 is FQNNGV. The V end was cut by 3 bases, the J end by 3 bases, with 15 bases between. This CDR3 contains 15 residues. The CDR3 is CASSLEARGRYEQYF. For the CDR3, the DNA is TGTGCCAGCAGCTTGGAGGCCCGGGGCCGCTACGAGCAGTACTTC.

This clonotype was seen ten or more times. The V gene is TRBV6-6, the J gene TRBJ2-3, with D tentatively TRBD1 or TRBD2 (6 bases each). V was shortened by 8 bases and J by 4 bases, with 16 bases between the two germline ends. The CDR3 is made up of 14 amino acids. The germline gives CDR1 MNHNY, CDR2 SVGAGI (reference sequence). The CDR3 sequence is CASERGVGADTQYF. As DNA, the CDR3 is TGTGCCAGCGAAAGGGGGGTGGGGGCAGATACGCAGTATTTT.

This clonotype was seen a handful of times. J is TRBJ2-1 and V is TRBV6-2 or TRBV6-3; TRBD2 agrees at 11 bases. With 2 bases clipped from V and 2 bases from J, the junction kept 5 bases outside the gene matches. This CDR3 region has 17 residues. CDR1 and CDR2 (germline): MNHEY, SVGEGT. CDR3 nucleotides: TGTGCCAGCAGTTACCTGACTAGCGGGGACCCCTACAATGAGCAGTTCTTC. It codes for CASSYLTSGDPYNEQFF.

Turning to this clonotype: The junction does not match germline at one end; this may be a read error. The genes are TRBV28 and TRBJ2-7, with unresolved D. Germline values: CDR1 MDHEN, CDR2 SYDVKM. The CDR3 spans 13 residues. The DNA for the CDR3 is TGTGCCAGCAGTTTGGGCAGAGCCTACGCGCAGTACTTC. This translates into CASSLGRAYAQYF. Full variable domain (outside the CDR3, taken from reference TRBV28 and TRBJ2-7): DVKVTQSSRYLVKRTGEKVFLECVQDMDHENMFWYRQDPGLGLRLIYFSYDVKMKEKGDIPEGYSVSREKKERFSLILESASTNQTSMYLCASSLGRAYAQYFGPGTRLTVT.

This clonotype showed up just a few times. The rearrangement links TRBV25-1 to TRBJ2-1; D is unclear. Per the germline V gene, CDR1 is MGHDK and CDR2 is SYGVNS. V shed 1 base and J shed 8 bases, with 6 bases lying between them. The CDR3 consists of 12 residues. The DNA of the CDR3 is TGTGCCAGCAGTGAATCATTTGATGAGCAGTTCTTC. The encoded protein is CASSESFDEQFF.

As for this clonotype: A read error may explain this, as a much larger clone is one base away. The V gene is TRBV6-5, the J gene TRBJ2-7; D remains unclear. Between the trimmed V and J ends, which lost 2 bases and 2 bases, there was a span of 7 bases. Germline lookup yields CDR1 MNHEY and CDR2 SVGAGI. The CDR3 has 13 amino acids. This chain's CDR3 is CASSYKAAYEQYF. Here the CDR3 DNA reads TGTGCCAGCAGTTACAAAGCAGCCTACGAGCAGTACTTC.

Concerning this clonotype: This may come from a read error, since a much larger clone is one base off. This sequence joins TRBV7-9 and TRBJ1-2; D is ambiguous. The germline gives CDR1 SEHNR, CDR2 FQNEAQ (reference sequence). V lost 5 bases and J lost 4, with 20 bases in between. The CDR3 is 16 amino acids. Here the CDR3 DNA reads TGTGCCAGCAGCCCTACCGACGGGCACTCCTCCTATGGCTACACCTTC. The encoded protein is CASSPTDGHSSYGYTF.

This clonotype came up many times. The chain carries TRBV6-2 or TRBV6-3 and TRBJ1-1; D may be TRBD1 (5 bases). The CDR3 loop spans 13 amino acids. Trimming cost V 7 bases and J 4 bases, with 13 bases left between them. Germline CDR1 MNHEY, CDR2 SVGEGT. The CDR3 region is CASMEGFATEAFF. CDR3 sequence (DNA): TGTGCCAGCATGGAGGGGTTTGCCACTGAAGCTTTCTTT.

This clonotype was seen many times. The genes are TRBV5-4 and TRBJ2-1; 8 bases map to TRBD1. After removal of 5 bases from V and 5 bases from J, the junction contained 12 bases not matched to a gene. Looked up from germline, CDR1 is SGHNT and CDR2 is YYREEE (reference sequence). The CDR3 loop spans 16 amino acids. CDR3 sequence (DNA): TGTGCCAGCAGAAAGTCCCCGGGACAGGAGAACAATGAGCAGTTCTTC. It specifies CASRKSPGQENNEQFF.

This clonotype was detected many times. The V gene is TRBV7-9, the J gene TRBJ1-2; D may be TRBD1 (5 bases). The CDR3 consists of 14 residues. Germline loops: CDR1 SEHNR, CDR2 FQNEAQ (reference sequence). V lost 1 base, J lost 13 bases, and 19 bases lay in between. CDR3 bases: TGTGCCAGCAGCTTAGGTCCCGACCCAGGGCCCCCCACCTTC. This sequence encodes CASSLGPDPGPPTF.

The V and J genes are TRBV11-2 and TRBJ2-2, with 7 bases lining up with TRBD2. CDR1 and CDR2 from the germline V gene are SGHAT and FQNNGV. The J segment lost 0 bases and the V segment lost 4 bases, leaving 5 bases of the junction unmatched. This CDR3 has 16 amino acids. In nucleotides, the CDR3 is TGTGCCAGCAGCTCCCTGAGCGGGGCGAACACCGGGGAGCTGTTTTTT. Its translation: CASSSLSGANTGELFF.

The table lists this clonotype with many counts. This chain connects TRBV6-5 to TRBJ2-7; TRBD1 matches at 7 bases. CDR3 length: 13 amino acids. Germline CDR1 reads MNHEY; CDR2 reads SVGAGI. V shed 5 bases and J 4 bases; nucleotides not matched to a gene: 5. CDR3 protein: CASSMDRTYEQYF. The DNA for the CDR3 is TGTGCCAGCAGTATGGACAGGACATACGAGCAGTACTTC.

With respect to this clonotype: A much more abundant neighbour one base away suggests this may be a read error. The chain carries TRBV28 and TRBJ1-2; 9 nucleotides align to TRBD1. Trimming at V came to 7 bases and at J to 6 bases, leaving 15 bases not matched to a gene. Germline V gives CDR1 MDHEN, CDR2 SYDVKM. The length of the CDR3 is 16 residues. CDR3 amino acids: CASNPPDDRGYDGYTF. The CDR3 DNA follows: TGTGCCAGCAATCCCCCGGACGACAGGGGGTACGATGGCTACACCTTC.

The rearrangement links TRBV4-1 to TRBJ2-3; no reliable D call. The CDR3 runs 15 residues. CDR1 and CDR2 from the germline V gene are MGHRA and YSYEKL. Trimming cost V 0 bases and J 0 bases, with 7 bases left between them. CDR3 DNA sequence: TGCGCCAGCAGCCAAGAGTCCAGGAGCACAGATACGCAGTATTTT. Translating gives CASSQESRSTDTQYF.

This clonotype was recorded only once. Just one base apart from a much larger clone, this may be a read error. The chain couples TRBV7-9 to TRBJ1-1, with 8 positions matching TRBD1. The CDR3 has 15 residues. Per germline, CDR1 SEHNR and CDR2 FQNEAQ (reference sequence). CDR3 in DNA: TGTGCCTGCAGCTCCAGGACAGGGCTTGGTACTGAAGCTTTCTTT. Its translation is CACSSRTGLGTEAFF.

This chain joins TRBV19 and TRBJ2-5; 11 nucleotides match TRBD2. CDR3 length equals 17 residues. J lost 4 bases, V lost 2 bases, and 9 bases had no gene match. CDR1 is LNHDA, CDR2 SQIVND, per germline (reference sequence). The CDR3 here is CASSISSGGALGETQYF. The CDR3 nucleotides read TGTGCCAGTAGTATAAGTAGCGGGGGGGCTTTGGGAGAGACCCAGTACTTC.

The chain combines TRBV12-3 or TRBV12-4 with TRBJ2-1, with 8 bases that match TRBD2. The CDR3 runs 15 residues. With 6 bases clipped from V and 4 bases from J, the junction kept 8 bases outside the gene matches. CDR3 loop: CASRTPTGGYNEQFF. The CDR3 region has the DNA TGTGCCAGCAGGACCCCTACGGGAGGGTACAATGAGCAGTTCTTC.

This clonotype came up many times. This chain uses TRBV19 with TRBJ2-7; unclear D gene. CDR3 length equals 10 residues. V gave up 6 bases and J gave up 2 bases, with 2 bases separating them. The V gene's germline CDR1 is LNHDA and CDR2 SQIVND (reference sequence). In DNA form, the CDR3 reads TGTGCCAGTAGGCCCTACGAGCAGTACTTC. This codes for CASRPYEQYF.